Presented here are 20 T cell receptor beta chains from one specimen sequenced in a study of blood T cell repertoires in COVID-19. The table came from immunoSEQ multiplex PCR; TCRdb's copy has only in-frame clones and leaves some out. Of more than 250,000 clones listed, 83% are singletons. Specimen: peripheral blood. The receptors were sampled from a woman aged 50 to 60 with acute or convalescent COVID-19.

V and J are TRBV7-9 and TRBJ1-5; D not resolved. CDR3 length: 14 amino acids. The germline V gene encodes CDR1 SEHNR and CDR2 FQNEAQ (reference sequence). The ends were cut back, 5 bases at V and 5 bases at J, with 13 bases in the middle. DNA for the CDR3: TGTGCCAGCAGCCGAGCATTGGGCGATCAGCCCCAGCATTTT. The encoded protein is CASSRALGDQPQHF.

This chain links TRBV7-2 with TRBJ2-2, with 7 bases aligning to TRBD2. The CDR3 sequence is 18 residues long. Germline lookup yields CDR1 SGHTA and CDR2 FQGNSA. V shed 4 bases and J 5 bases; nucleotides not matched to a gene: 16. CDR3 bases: TGTGCCAGCAGCTCCAACCCTCTCAGCGGGGATCTTACCGGGGAGCTGTTTTTT. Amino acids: CASSSNPLSGDLTGELFF.

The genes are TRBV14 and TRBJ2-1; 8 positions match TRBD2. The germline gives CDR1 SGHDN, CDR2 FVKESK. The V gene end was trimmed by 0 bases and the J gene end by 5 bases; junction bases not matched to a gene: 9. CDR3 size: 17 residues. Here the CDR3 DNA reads TGTGCCAGCAGCCAAGAGGGGAAACTAGCGGACCACAATGAGCAGTTCTTC. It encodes CASSQEGKLADHNEQFF.

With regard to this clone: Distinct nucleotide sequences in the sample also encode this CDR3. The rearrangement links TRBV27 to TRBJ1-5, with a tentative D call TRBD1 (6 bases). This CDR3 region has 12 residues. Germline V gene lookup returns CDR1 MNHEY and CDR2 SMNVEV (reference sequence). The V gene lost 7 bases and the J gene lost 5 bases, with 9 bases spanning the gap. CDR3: CASTTGHQPQHF. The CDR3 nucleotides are TGTGCCAGCACAACAGGGCATCAGCCCCAGCATTTT.

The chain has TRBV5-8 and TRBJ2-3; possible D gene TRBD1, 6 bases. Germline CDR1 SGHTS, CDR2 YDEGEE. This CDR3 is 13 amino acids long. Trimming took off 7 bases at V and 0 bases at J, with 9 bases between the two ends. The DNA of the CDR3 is TGTGCCAGCGGGGGCCATAGCACAGATACGCAGTATTTT. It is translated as CASGGHSTDTQYF.

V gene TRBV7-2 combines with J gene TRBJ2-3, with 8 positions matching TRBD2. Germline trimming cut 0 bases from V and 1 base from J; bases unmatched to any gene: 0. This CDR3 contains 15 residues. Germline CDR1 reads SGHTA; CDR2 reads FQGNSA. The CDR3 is CASSLARGGTDTQYF. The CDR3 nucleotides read TGTGCCAGCAGCTTAGCGCGGGGGGGCACAGATACGCAGTATTTT.

CDR3 residues: CASSFTGGQQPQHF. The CDR3 DNA is TGTGCCAGCAGTTTTACAGGGGGCCAACAGCCCCAGCATTTT. The chain carries TRBV6-5 and TRBJ1-5, with 9 bases that match TRBD1. Germline V lookup: CDR1 MNHEY, CDR2 SVGAGI. CDR3 length equals 14 residues. V was pared by 4 bases and J by 7 bases, with 5 bases of the junction left unmatched.

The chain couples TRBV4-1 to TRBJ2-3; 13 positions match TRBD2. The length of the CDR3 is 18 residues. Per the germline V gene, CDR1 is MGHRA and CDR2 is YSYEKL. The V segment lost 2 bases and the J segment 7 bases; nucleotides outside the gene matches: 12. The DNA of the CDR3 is TGCGCCAGCAGCCAACCCCATACTAGCGGGGGGGCCGGGAATACGCAGTATTTT. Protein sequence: CASSQPHTSGGAGNTQYF.

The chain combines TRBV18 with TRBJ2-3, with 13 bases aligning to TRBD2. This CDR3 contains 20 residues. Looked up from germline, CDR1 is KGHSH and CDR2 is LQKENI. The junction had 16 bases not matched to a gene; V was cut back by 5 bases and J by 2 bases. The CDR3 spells CASSSRLAGGPQSNTDTQYF. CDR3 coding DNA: TGTGCCAGCTCATCCAGACTAGCGGGAGGTCCCCAGAGTAACACAGATACGCAGTATTTT.

This CDR3 reads CASRKGQSNEKLFF. The CDR3 DNA reads as TGTGCCAGCAGGAAGGGGCAATCCAATGAAAAACTGTTTTTT. The chain links TRBV2 to TRBJ1-4, with D tentatively TRBD1 (5 bases). Per germline, CDR1 SNHLY and CDR2 FYNNEI. This CDR3 comprises 14 residues. Trimming stripped 6 bases from V and 5 bases from J, with 13 bases between.

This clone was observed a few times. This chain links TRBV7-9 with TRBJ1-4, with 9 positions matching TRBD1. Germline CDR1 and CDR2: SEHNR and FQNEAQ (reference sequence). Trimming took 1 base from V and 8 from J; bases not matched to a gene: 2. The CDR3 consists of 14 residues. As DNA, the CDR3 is TGTGCCAGCAGCTTAGGGACAGGGGTGGAAAAACTGTTTTTT. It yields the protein CASSLGTGVEKLFF.

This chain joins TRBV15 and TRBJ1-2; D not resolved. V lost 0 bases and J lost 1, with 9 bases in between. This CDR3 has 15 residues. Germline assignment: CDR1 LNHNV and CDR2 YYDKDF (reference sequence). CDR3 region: CATSRDEKLNYGYTF. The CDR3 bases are TGTGCCACCAGCAGAGATGAGAAGCTTAACTATGGCTACACCTTC. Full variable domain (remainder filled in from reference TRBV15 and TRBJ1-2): DAMVIQNPRYQVTQFGKPVTLSCSQTLNHNVMYWYQQKSSQAPKLLFHYYDKDFNNEADTPDNFQSRRPNTSFCFLDIRSPGLGDTAMYLCATSRDEKLNYGYTFGSGTRLTVV.

The CDR3 reads CASSLAQRSNEQFF. CDR3 DNA: TGTGCCAGCAGCTTGGCCCAGCGGTCCAATGAGCAGTTCTTC. J is TRBJ2-1 and V is TRBV5-4; D might be TRBD2 (5 bases). The ends were cut back, 0 bases at V and 6 bases at J, with 10 bases in the middle. Germline lookup yields CDR1 SGHNT and CDR2 YYREEE (reference sequence). The CDR3 consists of 14 residues.

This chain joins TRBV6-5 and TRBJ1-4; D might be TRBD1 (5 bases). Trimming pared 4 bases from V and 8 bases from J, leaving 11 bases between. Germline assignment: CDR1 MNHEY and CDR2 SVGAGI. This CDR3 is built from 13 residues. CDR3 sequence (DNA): TGTGCCAGCAGTTTCCGACCAGGGGAAAAACTGTTTTTT. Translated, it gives CASSFRPGEKLFF.

The DNA for the CDR3 is TGTGCCAGCACCCCCCTGTTAGCAGATACGCAGTATTTT. Translation: CASTPLLADTQYF. The V call is TRBV7-9, the J call TRBJ2-3; D gene uncertain. CDR1 SEHNR and CDR2 FQNEAQ come from the germline V gene (reference sequence). V was shortened by 7 bases and J by 4 bases, with 12 bases between the two germline ends. The CDR3 runs to 13 residues.

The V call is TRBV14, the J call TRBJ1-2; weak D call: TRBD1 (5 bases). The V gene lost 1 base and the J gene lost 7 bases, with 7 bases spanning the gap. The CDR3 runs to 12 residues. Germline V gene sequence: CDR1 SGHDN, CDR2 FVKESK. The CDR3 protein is CASSQGRAGYTF. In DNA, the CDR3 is TGTGCCAGCAGCCAAGGCAGGGCTGGCTACACCTTC.

The CDR3 region has the DNA TGTGCCTGGAGTTCAGGGCTTCTTAGTGGTGGCTACACCTTC. It codes for CAWSSGLLSGGYTF. The chain carries TRBV30 and TRBJ1-2, with D perhaps matching TRBD1 (5 bases). The CDR3 spans 14 residues. Germline-derived CDR1 and CDR2 are GTSNPN and SVGIG (reference sequence). V was pared by 2 bases and J by 7 bases, with 17 bases between. Filled out from reference TRBV30 and TRBJ1-2, the complete variable domain reads SQTIHQWPATLVQPVGSPLSLECTVEGTSNPNLYWYRQAAGRGLQLLFYSVGIGQISSEVPQNLSASRPQDRQFILSSKKLLLSDSGFYLCAWSSGLLSGGYTFGSGTRLTVV.

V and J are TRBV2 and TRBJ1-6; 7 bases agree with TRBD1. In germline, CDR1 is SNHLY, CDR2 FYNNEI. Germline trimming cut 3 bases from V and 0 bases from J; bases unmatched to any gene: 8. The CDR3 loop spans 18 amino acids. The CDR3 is CASSEGRGGSSYNSPLHF. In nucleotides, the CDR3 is TGTGCCAGCAGTGAGGGTAGAGGGGGCAGCTCCTATAATTCACCCCTCCACTTT.

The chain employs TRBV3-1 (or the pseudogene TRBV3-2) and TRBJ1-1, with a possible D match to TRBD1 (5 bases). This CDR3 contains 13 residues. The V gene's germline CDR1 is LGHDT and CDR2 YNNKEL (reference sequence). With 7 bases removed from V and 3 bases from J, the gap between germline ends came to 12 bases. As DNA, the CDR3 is TGTGCCAGCACAGGGTTCGCTGACACTGAAGCTTTCTTT. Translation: CASTGFADTEAFF.

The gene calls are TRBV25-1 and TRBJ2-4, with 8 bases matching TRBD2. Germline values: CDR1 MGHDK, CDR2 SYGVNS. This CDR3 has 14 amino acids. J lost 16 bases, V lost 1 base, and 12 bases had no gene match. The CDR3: CASSESGGGRSVYF. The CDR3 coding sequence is TGTGCCAGCAGTGAATCGGGGGGGGGCCGCAGCGTTTACTTC.